The following is a T cell receptor (beta chain) sequence with its context. Seattle patient enrollment occurred during active infection, with longitudinal follow-up thereafter. The CDR3 runs to 13 residues. The germline gives CDR1 MNHEY, CDR2 SMNVEV (reference sequence). With 2 bases clipped from V and 4 bases from J, the junction kept 2 bases outside the gene matches. Some clones are missing from TCRdb's copy, which holds only in-frame ones; the method was immunoSEQ multiplex PCR. The sample includes roughly 160,000 clones, around 85% of them seen just once. This sample was taken from a study of blood T cell repertoires in COVID-19.

The TCR sequence derives from an elderly man with COVID-19, enrolled during active disease. This chain uses TRBV27 with TRBJ2-7; the match to TRBD1 covers 7 bases. The sample taken for sequencing was peripheral blood. CDR3 nucleotides: TGTGCCAGCAGTTTACAGGGGGTTTACGAGCAGTACTTC. It translates to CASSLQGVYEQYF.